The 21 T cell receptor beta chains below were found in one sample sequenced in a study of cytomegalovirus exposure and HLA in healthy donors. PCR was performed using 60 Vbeta and 13 Jbeta primers. Clones were read by immunoSEQ multiplex PCR, and TCRdb kept only the in-frame ones, dropping some. Here the sample spans roughly 260,000 clones, approximately 85% being singletons. Source material: PBMCs. The receptor source for this set is a woman aged 40 to 50 in good health and CMV-seropositive.

This chain links TRBV10-3 with TRBJ2-7, with 7 positions matching TRBD1. Germline V lookup: CDR1 ENHRY, CDR2 SYGVKD. The CDR3 is 15 residues long. V lost 3 bases to trimming and J lost 4 bases; unmatched junction nucleotides: 9. Here the CDR3 reads CAISDPGGRSYEQYF. Written as DNA, the CDR3 is TGTGCCATCAGTGATCCAGGGGGTCGCTCGTACGAGCAGTACTTC.

J is TRBJ1-4 and V is TRBV9, with 9 positions matching TRBD1. The CDR3 is made up of 15 amino acids. Trimming cost V 4 bases and J 3 bases; bases outside gene matches: 4. In germline, CDR1 is SGDLS, CDR2 YYNGEE. The CDR3 is CASSPWDRANEKLFF. CDR3 in DNA: TGTGCCAGCAGCCCCTGGGACAGGGCTAATGAAAAACTGTTTTTT.

This chain joins TRBV7-2 and TRBJ1-6, with D perhaps TRBD1 (5 bases). V lost 1 base and J lost 7, with 11 bases in between. Germline-derived CDR1 and CDR2 are SGHTA and FQGNSA. The CDR3 extends over 15 amino acids. CDR3 in amino acids: CASSLGQGYNSPLHF. CDR3 DNA sequence: TGTGCCAGCAGCTTAGGGCAGGGATACAATTCACCCCTCCACTTT.

The V gene is TRBV30, the J gene TRBJ1-3, with TRBD1 as a possible D gene (6 bases). Trimming shortened V by 1 base and J by 3 bases, and 13 bases separated the two germline ends. The germline CDR1 and CDR2 sequences are GTSNPN and SVGIG (reference sequence). This CDR3 comprises 15 residues. This CDR3 is CAWSAGRGYGNTIYF. DNA for the CDR3: TGTGCCTGGAGTGCCGGTAGGGGGTATGGAAACACCATATATTTT. Filled out from reference TRBV30 and TRBJ1-3, the complete variable domain reads SQTIHQWPATLVQPVGSPLSLECTVEGTSNPNLYWYRQAAGRGLQLLFYSVGIGQISSEVPQNLSASRPQDRQFILSSKKLLLSDSGFYLCAWSAGRGYGNTIYFGEGSWLTVV.

This chain links TRBV18 with TRBJ2-1; 13 positions match TRBD2. CDR1 and CDR2 (germline): KGHSH, LQKENI. With V trimmed by 4 bases and J by 6 bases, 6 bases remained unmatched. The CDR3 extends over 16 amino acids. The CDR3 bases are TGTGCCAGCTCACTACCCGGACTAGCGGGAGTCAATGAGCAGTTCTTC. Translated: CASSLPGLAGVNEQFF.

The chain combines TRBV2 with TRBJ1-5, with 8 bases lining up with TRBD1. The CDR3 is 15 amino acids. CDR1 SNHLY and CDR2 FYNNEI come from the germline V gene. With 1 base clipped from V and 5 bases from J, the junction kept 4 bases outside the gene matches. In nucleotides, the CDR3 is TGTGCCAGCAGTGAAGGGCAGGGGGCGTATCAGCCCCAGCATTTT. Residues: CASSEGQGAYQPQHF.

The rearrangement links TRBV7-9 to TRBJ2-5; 12 nucleotides line up with TRBD2. The V segment lost 5 bases and the J segment 5 bases; nucleotides outside the gene matches: 12. Germline CDR1 SEHNR, CDR2 FQNEAQ (reference sequence). This CDR3 is built from 17 residues. For the CDR3, the DNA is TGTGCCAGCAGCCTTAAGACTAGCGGGAGTTGGTGGGAGACCCAGTACTTC. Translation: CASSLKTSGSWWETQYF.

The V call is TRBV7-9, the J call TRBJ1-1, with 7 positions matching TRBD1. In germline, CDR1 is SEHNR, CDR2 FQNEAQ (reference sequence). With 2 bases clipped from V and 11 bases from J, the junction kept 11 bases outside the gene matches. CDR3 length equals 14 residues. The CDR3 sequence is CASSLQGGFGEAFF. In DNA, the CDR3 is TGTGCCAGCAGCTTACAGGGGGGATTCGGTGAGGCTTTCTTT.

The chain combines TRBV28 with TRBJ2-1; weak D call: TRBD1 (6 bases). Germline lookup yields CDR1 MDHEN and CDR2 SYDVKM. CDR3 length: 15 amino acids. V dropped 5 bases and J dropped 6 bases, with 17 bases sitting between them. The CDR3 is CASSVRTVEINEQFF. The CDR3 nucleotides read TGTGCCAGCAGTGTCCGGACAGTTGAAATCAATGAGCAGTTCTTC.

The gene calls are TRBV13 and TRBJ1-2; 8 positions agree with TRBD1. The V segment lost 2 bases and the J segment 6 bases; nucleotides outside the gene matches: 2. Germline CDR1 is PRHDT and CDR2 is FYEKMQ (reference sequence). CDR3 length: 13 residues. CDR3 DNA sequence: TGTGCCAGCAGCTTACAGGGGGCAGATGGCTACACCTTC. Encoded protein: CASSLQGADGYTF.

The V gene is TRBV27, the J gene TRBJ1-6; the D gene is possibly TRBD1 (6 bases). This CDR3 has 15 amino acids. The ends were cut back, 3 bases at V and 7 bases at J, with 13 bases in the middle. Germline CDR1 MNHEY, CDR2 SMNVEV (reference sequence). CDR3 DNA: TGTGCCAGCAGTTTCTCCCGGACAGAAAATTCACCCCTCCACTTT. This codes for CASSFSRTENSPLHF.

The rearrangement joins TRBV9 to TRBJ2-7; the match to TRBD2 covers 7 bases. The CDR3 spans 14 residues. Germline V gives CDR1 SGDLS, CDR2 YYNGEE. The ends lost 3 bases at V and 2 bases at J; junction bases unmatched: 5. The CDR3 sequence is CASSASGKTYEQYF. CDR3 coding DNA: TGTGCCAGCAGCGCGAGCGGGAAAACCTACGAGCAGTACTTC.

The V and J genes are TRBV7-3 and TRBJ2-1; 12 bases line up with TRBD2. After removal of 6 bases from V and 7 bases from J, the junction contained 7 bases not matched to a gene. The CDR3 is 15 amino acids. CDR1 and CDR2 from the germline V gene are SGHTA and FQGTGA. The CDR3 nucleotides read TGTGCCAGCAGTTCTAGCGGGAGGGACGGGAATGAGCAGTTCTTC. Protein sequence: CASSSSGRDGNEQFF.

This chain joins TRBV5-1 and TRBJ2-3; no clear D. CDR1 SGHRS and CDR2 YFSETQ come from the germline V gene. The CDR3 has 13 amino acids. V lost 0 bases and J lost 5, with 7 bases in between. In nucleotides, the CDR3 is TGCGCCAGCAGCTTGGACTTCATAGATACGCAGTATTTT. The encoded protein is CASSLDFIDTQYF. Supplemented by reference TRBV5-1 and TRBJ2-3, the full variable domain reads KAGVTQTPRYLIKTRGQQVTLSCSPISGHRSVSWYQQTPGQGLQFLFEYFSETQRNKGNFPGRFSGRQFSNSRSEMNVSTLELGDSALYLCASSLDFIDTQYFGPGTRLTVL.

The V gene is TRBV18, the J gene TRBJ2-5; 11 nucleotides align to TRBD1. The J segment lost 5 bases and the V segment lost 3 bases, leaving 8 bases of the junction unmatched. The CDR3 totals 16 residues. Germline V gene sequence: CDR1 KGHSH, CDR2 LQKENI. CDR3 sequence: CASSPTAGTGGETQYF. The DNA of the CDR3 is TGTGCCAGCTCACCGACCGCCGGGACAGGGGGGGAGACCCAGTACTTC.

This chain connects TRBV19 to TRBJ2-2; D call uncertain. This CDR3 contains 12 residues. Trimming cost V 1 base and J 7 bases, with 4 bases left between them. Germline V gene data show CDR1 as LNHDA and CDR2 as SQIVND (reference sequence). The CDR3 here is CASSIGDGELFF. The CDR3 nucleotides read TGTGCCAGTAGTATAGGCGACGGGGAGCTGTTTTTT.

The chain is built from TRBV11-3 and TRBJ2-3; 7 nucleotides agree with TRBD1. The CDR3 loop spans 13 amino acids. After removal of 5 bases from V and 10 bases from J, the junction contained 9 bases not matched to a gene. Germline CDR1 reads SGHNT; CDR2 reads YENEEA. The CDR3 region is CASSPETGLAQYF. Written as DNA, the CDR3 is TGTGCCAGCAGCCCTGAGACAGGGCTAGCGCAGTATTTT.

The J gene is TRBJ2-5, the V gene TRBV30; D may be TRBD2 (5 bases). Germline V gene sequence: CDR1 GTSNPN, CDR2 SVGIG (reference sequence). V was pared by 5 bases and J by 2 bases, with 18 bases between. The CDR3 spans 15 residues. Here the CDR3 reads CAWGPPPTRQETQYF. DNA of the CDR3: TGTGCCTGGGGGCCACCACCAACTAGGCAAGAGACCCAGTACTTC. Full variable domain (missing parts from reference TRBV30 and TRBJ2-5): SQTIHQWPATLVQPVGSPLSLECTVEGTSNPNLYWYRQAAGRGLQLLFYSVGIGQISSEVPQNLSASRPQDRQFILSSKKLLLSDSGFYLCAWGPPPTRQETQYFGPGTRLLVL.

The V and J genes are TRBV11-3 and TRBJ2-1; a weak D match, TRBD2 (6 bases). The V and J ends lost 3 bases and 5 bases respectively, with 11 bases between them. This CDR3 contains 14 residues. CDR1 is SGHNT, CDR2 YENEEA, per germline. The CDR3 DNA follows: TGTGCCAGCAGCTTGGCGGGGATTGACAATGAGCAGTTCTTC. It yields the protein CASSLAGIDNEQFF. The whole variable domain, remainder taken from reference TRBV11-3 and TRBJ2-1, is EAGVVQSPRYKIIEKKQPVAFWCNPISGHNTLYWYLQNLGQGPELLIRYENEEAVDDSQLPKDRFSAERLKGVDSTLKIQPAELGDSAVYLCASSLAGIDNEQFFGPGTRLTVL.

Only one count was recorded for this clone. The gene calls are TRBV30 and TRBJ2-7; 8 positions agree with TRBD1. Per germline, CDR1 GTSNPN and CDR2 SVGIG (reference sequence). V shed 3 bases and J 1 base; nucleotides not matched to a gene: 5. The CDR3 consists of 14 residues. CDR3: CAWSRTGTSYEQYF. The CDR3 DNA follows: TGTGCCTGGAGCCGGACAGGGACATCCTACGAGCAGTACTTC. The full variable domain, in which reference TRBV30 and TRBJ2-7 provide the parts outside the CDR3, is SQTIHQWPATLVQPVGSPLSLECTVEGTSNPNLYWYRQAAGRGLQLLFYSVGIGQISSEVPQNLSASRPQDRQFILSSKKLLLSDSGFYLCAWSRTGTSYEQYFGPGTRLTVT.

This chain connects TRBV27 to TRBJ2-7; TRBD2 matches at 10 bases. This CDR3 has 17 amino acids. V lost 4 bases to trimming and J lost 5 bases; unmatched junction nucleotides: 14. CDR1 and CDR2 (germline): MNHEY, SMNVEV (reference sequence). The CDR3 nucleotides read TGTGCCAGCAGTTGGGAAGTTAAGCGGGAGGGTCCCGACGAGCAGTACTTC. Its translation is CASSWEVKREGPDEQYF.